Listed below are T cell receptor beta chains from one sample, sequenced in a study of blood T cells in healthy people across ages. TCRdb reanalysed the 5' RACE reads using MiXCR and keeps one entry per CDR3 protein. The table has hundreds of thousands of distinct CDR3 sequences, roughly 60% seen once. The specimen was blood. These TCRs come from a man aged 25 to 40 in good health. Each CDR3 is given with its conserved first and last residue. Rows give clone size only sometimes, using once, few, many, or a class for an expanded clone.

V gene,clone size,CDR3 protein
TRBV29-1,.,CSVLDRGDMGRGYTF
TRBV29-1,.,CSASDSNQPQYF
TRBV29-1,.,CSVGAPLDTQYF
TRBV4-2,few,CASSQVGAVSGANVLTF
TRBV6-2/TRBV6-3,.,CASSLRDRDSEQYF
TRBV24-1,.,CATSEGTQPQHF
TRBV5-6,.,CASSFRKGTNYNEQYF
TRBV10-3,once,CAISPGQGTYEQYF
TRBV29-1,.,CSVKAEGLAGDTGELFF
TRBV15,.,CATSSTTAKLFF
TRBV11-2,.,CASSLTPSQETQYF
TRBV27,.,CASSYLAGGQETQFF
TRBV18,.,CASSPDVVETQYF
TRBV7-2,.,CASSPIAAIFYNEQFF
TRBV12-3/TRBV12-4,.,CASSLRAANEKLFF
TRBV25-1,.,CASSELGSMETQYF